The sequence of this T cell receptor (beta chain) was determined in a study of shared clonotypes between healthy human individuals. Overall study results and limits: Naive subsets generally had larger estimated richness than memory subsets. Incomplete sequencing of sorted subsets was indicated by rarefaction despite large depth.

CD45RO negativity and positive selection for CCR7 defined naive CD8 cells, a population that excluded terminally differentiated effector memory CD45RA+ cells. Profiled with immunoSEQ multiplex PCR; TCRdb holds only in-frame clones, not every one. The sample has about 2.1 million clones, just under 95% seen once. Concerning this clone itself: Its target is unknown.

Germline V gene lookup returns CDR1 SGHDT and CDR2 YYEEEE. Trimming pared 2 bases from V and 12 bases from J, leaving 18 bases between. This CDR3 comprises 14 residues. The gene calls are TRBV5-6 and TRBJ2-1; possibly TRBD2 for D (6 bases). Sequences were obtained from naive CD8+ T cells from PBMCs. The TCR originated in a man younger than 35 in good health. Some clones in this sample may be carry-over from other donors' samples. The CDR3 protein is CASSLRDSHTGQFF. CDR3 nucleotides: TGTGCCAGCAGCTTAAGGGACTCGCACACCGGGCAGTTCTTC.